Below, one T cell receptor beta chain is given with its context. This record belongs to a study of blood T cell repertoires in COVID-19. On the study more broadly: Samples representing acute and convalescent COVID-19 were sourced from the United States, Italy and Spain.

Trimming took 7 bases from V and 5 from J, leaving 14 bases between them. CDR1 and CDR2 from the germline V gene are SGHTA and FQGNSA. The CDR3 contains 13 residues. In the original workflow: Reference gene primers were amplified, and this amplification served to estimate nucleated cell counts. Clones were read by immunoSEQ multiplex PCR, and TCRdb kept only the in-frame ones, dropping some. The V and J calls and clone size were taken over from that table, and D and trimming were inferred from the DNA. Here the sample spans about 58,000 clones, more than 75% being singletons. The rearrangement joins TRBV7-2 to TRBJ2-5; possibly TRBD2 for D (6 bases). This sequence originates from a man aged 35-49 years with active COVID-19. Sequenced sample: peripheral blood. For the CDR3, the DNA is TGTGCCAGCAAACGGCCAAGCGGGGAGACCCAGTACTTC. As protein: CASKRPSGETQYF.